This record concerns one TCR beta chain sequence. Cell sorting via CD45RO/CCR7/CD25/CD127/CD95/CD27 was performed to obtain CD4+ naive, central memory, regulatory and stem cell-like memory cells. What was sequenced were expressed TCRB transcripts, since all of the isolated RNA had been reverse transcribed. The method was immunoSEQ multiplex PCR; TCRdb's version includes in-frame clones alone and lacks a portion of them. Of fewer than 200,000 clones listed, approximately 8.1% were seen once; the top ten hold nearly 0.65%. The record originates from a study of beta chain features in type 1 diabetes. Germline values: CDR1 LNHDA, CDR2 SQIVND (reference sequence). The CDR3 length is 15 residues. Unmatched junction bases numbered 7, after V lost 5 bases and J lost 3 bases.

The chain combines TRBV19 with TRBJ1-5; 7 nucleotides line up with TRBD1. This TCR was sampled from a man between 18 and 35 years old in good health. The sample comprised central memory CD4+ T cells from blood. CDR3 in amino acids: CASSASDRSNQPQHF. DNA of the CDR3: TGTGCCAGTAGTGCCTCGGACAGGTCCAATCAGCCCCAGCATTTT.